Listed here is a single T cell receptor beta chain. Its antigen remains unknown. The source of the sample is a study of beta chain features in type 1 diabetes. Study information: What patients shared with healthy donors was a similar profile of age, gender and cell yields. Study results and caveats: The naive, central memory and Treg TCRB repertoires looked more alike in patients than they did in healthy donors. A moderate, significant TCRB CDR3 shortening appeared in type 1 diabetes across four CD4+ subsets. A PCR bias possibly favoring shorter templates would apply equally to patients and controls.

V lost 2 bases and J lost 6, with 17 bases in between. Looked up from germline, CDR1 is GTSNPN and CDR2 is SVGIG (reference sequence). CDR3 length equals 14 residues. The isolated RNA, all of it, was reverse transcribed, so expressed TCRB transcripts were what got sequenced. The study sequenced naive, central memory and regulatory T cell samples to an average of about 3.5 million reads. Repertoires were generated with immunoSEQ multiplex PCR, while TCRdb's copy carries only in-frame clones and drops some. The sample carries about 230,000 clones, roughly 16% recorded once. Input material: naive CD4+ T cells from blood. V usage is TRBV30 and J usage is TRBJ2-7, with D possibly matching TRBD2 (6 bases). The receptor was derived from a man under 40 with type 1 diabetes. CDR3 region: CAWSLGGSHREQYF. CDR3 sequence (DNA): TGTGCCTGGAGTCTCGGAGGGAGTCATCGCGAGCAGTACTTC.